This is a list of T cell receptor beta chains from one sample in a study of blood T cell repertoires in COVID-19. Data came from immunoSEQ multiplex PCR; TCRdb stores just in-frame clones and leaves some out. This table holds 150,000 to 200,000 clones, roughly 87% found once. Material: peripheral blood. The receptor source for this set is a woman aged 40 to 55 with acute or convalescent COVID-19. Each CDR3 is given with its conserved first and last residue. The order of the fields is clone size, J gene, V gene, D gene, CDR3 protein, CDR3 DNA. D genes are given only for firm matches. Some rows have no size entry. The others give once, few or many, or a class for an expanded clone.

- TRBJ2-7 TRBV5-5 TRBD1 CASSPGGTGAYEQYF TGTGCCAGCAGCCCTGGAGGGACAGGGGCCTACGAGCAGTACTTC
- TRBJ1-3 TRBV28 - CASSTTSGTYDSGNTIYF TGTGCCAGCAGTACTACCTCCGGGACATACGACTCTGGAAACACCATATATTTT
- TRBJ2-3 TRBV18 TRBD1 CASSGQGDSTDTQYF TGTGCCAGCTCAGGACAGGGGGATTCCACAGATACGCAGTATTTT
- TRBJ1-5 TRBV6-2/TRBV6-3 TRBD1 CASSLWDRSQPQHF TGTGCCAGCAGTCTATGGGACAGGTCTCAGCCCCAGCATTTT
- TRBJ2-1 TRBV5-4 TRBD2 CASSLRTSGRGDEQFF TGTGCCAGCAGCTTGCGAACTAGCGGGAGGGGGGATGAGCAGTTCTTC
- TRBJ2-3 TRBV9 TRBD2 CASSVRDYTDTQYF TGTGCCAGCAGCGTTCGGGACTACACAGATACGCAGTATTTT
- TRBJ2-3 TRBV28 - CASQGSDTQYF TGTGCCAGCCAGGGATCAGATACGCAGTATTTT
once TRBJ1-1 TRBV2 - CASSGSTAMNTEAFF TGTGCCAGCAGTGGGTCGACAGCGATGAACACTGAAGCTTTCTTT
once TRBJ1-3 TRBV27 - CASSFGAGVGNTIYF TGTGCCAGCAGTTTTGGGGCAGGGGTTGGAAACACCATATATTTT
- TRBJ1-5 TRBV19 - CASSHVSNQPQHF TGTGCCAGTAGTCATGTTAGCAATCAGCCCCAGCATTTT
- TRBJ1-6 TRBV4-1 - CASSQETGNSPLHF TGCGCCAGCAGCCAAGAAACAGGGAATTCACCCCTCCACTTT
- TRBJ2-5 TRBV6-5 - CASWPGWQTQYF TGTGCCAGCTGGCCAGGGTGGCAGACCCAGTACTTC
- TRBJ2-7 TRBV5-1 - CASSNQNREKDEQYF TGCGCCAGCAGCAACCAGAACAGGGAGAAGGACGAGCAGTACTTC
- TRBJ2-7 TRBV7-2 TRBD2 CASSFLAGSYEQYF TGTGCCAGCAGCTTTTTAGCGGGCTCCTACGAGCAGTACTTC
few TRBJ2-2 TRBV5-4 TRBD2 CASSLQRGATGELFF TGTGCCAGCAGCTTGCAGCGGGGGGCGACCGGGGAGCTGTTTTTT
once TRBJ1-3 TRBV18 - CASSPTALSGNTIYF TGTGCCAGCTCACCAACAGCCCTCTCTGGAAACACCATATATTTT
- TRBJ1-2 TRBV6-5 - CASSETGLRNTF TGTGCCAGCAGCGAGACAGGACTTCGGAACACCTTC
- TRBJ2-1 TRBV18 TRBD1 CASSGTGGNPGTYNEQFF TGTGCCAGCTCAGGGACAGGGGGGAATCCGGGGACCTACAATGAGCAGTTCTTC
once TRBJ2-1 TRBV25-1 - CASSEHSPGVDEQFF TGTGCCAGCAGTGAACACTCTCCGGGGGTCGATGAGCAGTTCTTC
- TRBJ2-1 TRBV5-1 TRBD1 CASSLSVTGKNEQFF TGCGCCAGCAGCTTGTCTGTGACAGGGAAGAATGAGCAGTTCTTC
once TRBJ1-2 TRBV5-1 - CASSFQGTGGYTF TGCGCCAGCAGCTTCCAGGGGACGGGTGGCTACACCTTC
- TRBJ2-3 TRBV6-4 TRBD2 CASSEDGGAADTQYF TGTGCCAGCAGTGAAGACGGGGGGGCCGCGGATACGCAGTATTTT
- TRBJ1-2 TRBV4-2 TRBD1 CASSLGQGKYGYTF TGTGCCAGCAGCTTAGGACAGGGGAAATATGGCTACACCTTC
once TRBJ1-1 TRBV28 TRBD1 CASIDRGIEAFF TGTGCCAGCATCGACAGGGGGATTGAAGCTTTCTTT
- TRBJ2-1 TRBV5-1 TRBD2 CASSLWSGGGGSTEFF TGCGCCAGCAGCTTGTGGTCTGGAGGCGGGGGGAGCACCGAGTTCTTC
- TRBJ2-3 TRBV27 - CASSLWGGPDTQYF TGTGCCAGCAGTTTATGGGGAGGACCAGATACGCAGTATTTT
- TRBJ2-7 TRBV28 - CASSLPLEEQYF TGTGCCAGCAGTTTACCCCTAGAAGAGCAGTACTTC
- TRBJ2-1 TRBV19 TRBD2 CASSAPGGQFF TGTGCCAGTAGTGCCCCGGGAGGTCAGTTCTTC
- TRBJ2-7 TRBV29-1 - CSVEQVEGYEQYF TGCAGCGTTGAACAGGTGGAGGGGTACGAGCAGTACTTC